The 20 T cell receptor beta chains listed next were all sequenced from one sample in a study of blood T cell repertoires in COVID-19. Repertoires were generated with immunoSEQ multiplex PCR, while TCRdb's copy carries only in-frame clones and drops some. The data contain about 140,000 clones, roughly 80% of them singletons. The sequencing input was peripheral blood. The receptor source for this set is a woman between 55 and 75 years old with acute or convalescent COVID-19.

The V and J genes are TRBV29-1 and TRBJ1-1, with unresolved D. Trimming left V 6 bases short and J 0 bases short, with 11 bases between. This CDR3 contains 13 residues. Looked up from germline, CDR1 is SQVTM and CDR2 is ANQGSEA. CDR3 loop: CSVHGRMNTEAFF. For the CDR3, the DNA is TGCAGCGTGCATGGCAGGATGAACACTGAAGCTTTCTTT.

The chain links TRBV28 to TRBJ1-2, with 7 bases fitting TRBD1. The V gene's germline CDR1 is MDHEN and CDR2 SYDVKM. The ends lost 6 bases at V and 4 bases at J; junction bases unmatched: 5. This CDR3 spans 13 amino acids. The CDR3 region has the DNA TGTGCCAGCAGCCCCGGGACAGTCTATGGCTACACCTTC. Its protein product is CASSPGTVYGYTF.

The chain couples TRBV5-1 to TRBJ1-3, with unresolved D. In germline, CDR1 is SGHRS, CDR2 YFSETQ. The CDR3 has 15 residues. Trimming took 4 bases from V and 4 from J, leaving 15 bases between them. This CDR3 reads CASSPNAGSGNTIYF. CDR3 bases: TGCGCCAGCAGCCCTAACGCAGGTTCCGGAAACACCATATATTTT.

The chain employs TRBV6-6 and TRBJ2-7, with D perhaps matching TRBD2 (6 bases). The V gene lost 2 bases and the J gene lost 12 bases, with 17 bases spanning the gap. In germline, CDR1 is MNHNY, CDR2 SVGAGI (reference sequence). The length of the CDR3 is 13 residues. In nucleotides, the CDR3 is TGTGCCAGCAGTTACGGAACTGGAGGGTCTCGGTACTTC. Translating gives CASSYGTGGSRYF.

The gene calls are TRBV7-8 and TRBJ2-1, with D tentatively TRBD1 (6 bases). Trimming took 5 bases from V and 4 from J, leaving 21 bases between them. This CDR3 is 17 amino acids long. CDR1 SGHVS and CDR2 FQNEAQ come from the germline V gene. CDR3 protein: CASSPPSGEIFYNEQFF. The CDR3 DNA is TGTGCCAGCAGCCCCCCCTCAGGGGAGATTTTTTACAATGAGCAGTTCTTC.

J is TRBJ2-7 and V is TRBV5-4; D is perhaps TRBD2 (6 bases). The CDR3 is 17 amino acids. Per the germline V gene, CDR1 is SGHNT and CDR2 is YYREEE (reference sequence). V gave up 0 bases and J gave up 1 base, with 17 bases separating them. CDR3 amino acids: CASSLAPLGSGSYEQYF. The CDR3 nucleotides are TGTGCCAGCAGCTTGGCCCCCCTCGGGAGCGGATCCTACGAGCAGTACTTC.

The chain has TRBV11-2 and TRBJ1-1; 7 bases match TRBD1. CDR1 SGHAT and CDR2 FQNNGV come from the germline V gene. V lost 4 bases, J lost 2 bases, and 7 bases stayed unmatched. This CDR3 is built from 15 residues. CDR3 sequence reads: CASSWGTEFNTEAFF. In DNA form, the CDR3 reads TGTGCCAGCAGCTGGGGGACAGAATTTAACACTGAAGCTTTCTTT. The full variable domain, rest sourced from reference TRBV11-2 and TRBJ1-1, is EAGVAQSPRYKIIEKRQSVAFWCNPISGHATLYWYQQILGQGPKLLIQFQNNGVVDDSQLPKDRFSAERLKGVDSTLKIQPAKLEDSAVYLCASSWGTEFNTEAFFGQGTRLTVV.

The chain combines TRBV3-1 (or the pseudogene TRBV3-2) with TRBJ2-7; maybe TRBD2 (5 bases). Germline V gene lookup returns CDR1 LGHDT and CDR2 YNNKEL (reference sequence). V gave up 2 bases and J gave up 7 bases, with 12 bases separating them. This CDR3 has 13 amino acids. The CDR3 nucleotides read TGTGCCAGCAGCCAAAGGTTGGGAGTAGAGCAGTACTTC. Residues: CASSQRLGVEQYF.

CDR3 protein: CASSARTSGETQYF. The CDR3, as DNA: TGTGCCAGCAGTGCCCGGACTAGCGGAGAGACCCAGTACTTC. This sequence joins TRBV27 and TRBJ2-5; 10 bases align to TRBD2. Trimming took 5 bases from V and 4 from J; bases not matched to a gene: 4. Germline CDR1 and CDR2: MNHEY and SMNVEV (reference sequence). The CDR3 extends over 14 amino acids.

This chain links TRBV29-1 with TRBJ1-2; 9 positions match TRBD1. The CDR3 contains 14 residues. V dropped 7 bases and J dropped 2; count of bases not matched to a gene: 8. CDR1 SQVTM and CDR2 ANQGSEA come from the germline V gene. CDR3 sequence (DNA): TGCAGCGCCGCCACCGGGACAGGGAACTATGGCTACACCTTC. It specifies CSAATGTGNYGYTF. Full variable domain (remainder filled in from reference TRBV29-1 and TRBJ1-2): SAVISQKPSRDICQRGTSLTIQCQVDSQVTMMFWYRQQPGQSLTLIATANQGSEATYESGFVIDKFPISRPNLTFSTLTVSNMSPEDSSIYLCSAATGTGNYGYTFGSGTRLTVV.

The chain combines TRBV7-8 with TRBJ1-3; D is ambiguous. V was trimmed by 7 bases and J by 0 bases, leaving 10 bases between them. CDR3 length: 14 residues. CDR1 SGHVS and CDR2 FQNEAQ come from the germline V gene. The CDR3 spells CASNLRGSGNTIYF. CDR3 bases: TGTGCCAGCAACCTACGGGGCTCTGGAAACACCATATATTTT. The variable domain in full, completed from reference TRBV7-8 and TRBJ1-3, reads GAGVSQSPRYKVAKRGQDVALRCDPISGHVSLFWYQQALGQGPEFLTYFQNEAQLDKSGLPSDRFFAERPEGSVSTLKIQRTQQEDSAVYLCASNLRGSGNTIYFGEGSWLTVV.

The chain is built from TRBV5-8 and TRBJ2-1, with D maybe TRBD1 (6 bases). Germline CDR1 and CDR2: SGHTS and YDEGEE. This CDR3 has 14 amino acids. The V and J ends lost 2 bases and 6 bases respectively, with 12 bases between them. The CDR3 DNA reads TGTGCCAGCAGCTTTGAGGGGGTAATCAATGAGCAGTTCTTC. Its protein is CASSFEGVINEQFF.

The gene calls are TRBV28 and TRBJ2-3, with D possibly TRBD1 on 6 matching bases. CDR1 and CDR2 (germline): MDHEN, SYDVKM. The CDR3 loop spans 14 amino acids. Trimming took 5 bases from V and 4 from J, leaving 13 bases between them. This chain's CDR3 is CASSPDRLSDTQYF. The CDR3 nucleotides are TGTGCCAGCAGTCCCGACAGGTTGTCAGATACGCAGTATTTT.

V usage is TRBV5-1 and J usage is TRBJ2-5, with D possibly being TRBD1 (6 bases). V was trimmed by 9 bases and J by 2 bases, leaving 14 bases between them. The CDR3 contains 13 residues. Germline V gene data show CDR1 as SGHRS and CDR2 as YFSETQ. CDR3 sequence (DNA): TGCGCCACCTCGGACAGCCTTCAAGAGACCCAGTACTTC. As protein: CATSDSLQETQYF.

This chain connects TRBV10-3 to TRBJ2-6; TRBD1 aligns across 7 bases. J gave up 0 bases and V 6 bases, and 5 bases lay outside the gene matches. The CDR3 is 16 amino acids. Germline V gene lookup returns CDR1 ENHRY and CDR2 SYGVKD. CDR3 coding DNA: TGTGCCATCAGAGACCGACAGGGCTCTGGGGCCAACGTCCTGACTTTC. This encodes CAIRDRQGSGANVLTF.

The CDR3 protein is CASTDTVNTEAFF. CDR3 nucleotides: TGCGCCAGCACGGACACGGTGAACACTGAAGCTTTCTTT. The chain combines TRBV5-1 with TRBJ1-1; a possible D gene is TRBD1 (5 bases). This CDR3 comprises 13 residues. CDR1 and CDR2 from the germline V gene are SGHRS and YFSETQ. V was shortened by 6 bases and J by 0 bases, with 9 bases between the two germline ends.

The chain combines TRBV7-9 with TRBJ2-1; no firm D call. CDR1 and CDR2 from the germline V gene are SEHNR and FQNEAQ (reference sequence). Deletions cut 1 base from V and 1 base from J, with 14 bases between. This CDR3 contains 17 residues. In nucleotides, the CDR3 is TGTGCCAGCAGCTTAGGTTACGGTTTTGCGTCCTACAATGAGCAGTTCTTC. Translation: CASSLGYGFASYNEQFF. The variable domain in full, with the rest retrieved from reference TRBV7-9 and TRBJ2-1, is DTGVSQNPRHKITKRGQNVTFRCDPISEHNRLYWYRQTLGQGPEFLTYFQNEAQLEKSRLLSDRFSAERPKGSFSTLEIQRTEQGDSAMYLCASSLGYGFASYNEQFFGPGTRLTVL.

The CDR3 here is CASSLSPEGYNEQFF. The CDR3 nucleotides are TGCGCCAGCAGCTTATCCCCGGAGGGTTACAATGAGCAGTTCTTC. The chain employs TRBV10-2 and TRBJ2-1; the D gene is possibly TRBD2 (6 bases). Germline values: CDR1 WSHSY, CDR2 SAAADI. CDR3 length equals 15 residues. The V end lost 6 bases, the J end lost 4 bases, and 16 bases lay between the germline ends.

The chain carries TRBV18 and TRBJ2-2, with D tentatively TRBD1 (5 bases). Between the trimmed V and J ends, which lost 3 bases and 6 bases, there was a span of 8 bases. CDR3 length: 13 residues. Germline values: CDR1 KGHSH, CDR2 LQKENI. The CDR3 DNA follows: TGTGCCAGCTCACCTGTCAGGGCCGGGGAGCTGTTTTTT. Residues: CASSPVRAGELFF.

This clone was counted at least ten times. The J gene is TRBJ2-3, the V gene TRBV27, with D possibly being TRBD1 (5 bases). This CDR3 comprises 15 residues. V shed 1 base and J shed 0 bases, with 8 bases lying between them. The V gene's germline CDR1 is MNHEY and CDR2 SMNVEV (reference sequence). The CDR3 coding sequence is TGTGCCAGCAGTTTATTCCAGGGAAGCACAGATACGCAGTATTTT. Its protein product is CASSLFQGSTDTQYF.